The rows below give T cell receptor beta chains drawn from one sample of a study of shared T cell receptors in the human thymus. Some clones are missing from TCRdb's copy, which holds only in-frame ones; the method was immunoSEQ multiplex PCR. The sample contains more than 550,000 clones, 80% to 90% of which appear only once. The same sample was also studied in work on human thymus T cells.

Sequenced sample: thymocytes. These receptors were taken from a girl in the first two years of life with a congenital heart defect. The CDR3 runs from the conserved cysteine through the conserved F or W. D genes are given only for firm matches. Size tells how often a clone was seen (once, few, many) or the class of an expanded clone, and some rows leave it out.

D: NA; size: NA; V: TRBV4-3; J: TRBJ1-6; CDR3: CASSQDKKGDGTPLHF; DNA: TGCGCCAGCAGCCAAGATAAGAAGGGAGATGGGACACCCCTCCACTTT
D: NA; size: NA; V: TRBV29-1; J: TRBJ2-1; CDR3: CSDSGGGRDEQFF; DNA: TGCAGCGATTCAGGGGGCGGGAGGGATGAGCAGTTCTTC
D: TRBD1; size: NA; V: TRBV12-5; J: TRBJ1-1; CDR3: CASGPGQVNTEAFF; DNA: TGTGCTAGTGGTCCAGGACAGGTGAACACTGAAGCTTTCTTT
D: TRBD1; size: NA; V: TRBV6-6; J: TRBJ2-2; CDR3: CASKTGGNTGELFF; DNA: TGTGCCAGCAAGACAGGGGGTAACACCGGGGAGCTGTTTTTT
D: NA; size: few; V: TRBV18; J: TRBJ1-2; CDR3: CASSPFQQGDYGYTF; DNA: TGTGCCAGCTCACCATTCCAACAGGGTGACTATGGCTACACCTTC
D: TRBD1; size: few; V: TRBV4-3; J: TRBJ1-1; CDR3: CASSQDTRPRDRAKNTEAFF; DNA: TGCGCCAGCAGCCAAGACACAAGGCCCCGGGACAGGGCTAAAAACACTGAAGCTTTCTTT
D: TRBD1; size: NA; V: TRBV5-8; J: TRBJ1-1; CDR3: CASSFRQGDTEAFF; DNA: TGTGCCAGCAGCTTCCGACAGGGGGATACTGAAGCTTTCTTT
D: NA; size: NA; V: TRBV6-6; J: TRBJ1-1; CDR3: CASSPCDTEAFF; DNA: TGTGCCAGCAGCCCCTGCGACACTGAAGCTTTCTTT
D: TRBD2; size: NA; V: TRBV4-3; J: TRBJ2-2; CDR3: CASSQGLAGRAGGELFF; DNA: TGCGCCAGCAGCCAAGGACTAGCGGGGAGGGCTGGCGGGGAGCTGTTTTTT
D: NA; size: NA; V: TRBV5-6; J: TRBJ1-3; CDR3: CASSLAGNTIYF; DNA: TGTGCCAGCAGCTTGGCCGGGAACACCATATATTTT
D: NA; size: NA; V: TRBV28; J: TRBJ1-2; CDR3: CASSLNRGQLGGYTF; DNA: TGTGCCAGCAGTTTAAATAGAGGACAGCTAGGAGGCTACACCTTC
D: TRBD1; size: once; V: TRBV7-4; J: TRBJ1-2; CDR3: CASSGDRATYGYTF; DNA: TGTGCCAGCAGCGGAGACAGGGCTACCTATGGCTACACCTTC
D: NA; size: NA; V: TRBV6-6; J: TRBJ1-5; CDR3: CASRYGPLGGHQPQHF; DNA: TGTGCCAGCAGATATGGACCCCTCGGAGGCCATCAGCCCCAGCATTTT
D: NA; size: NA; V: TRBV13; J: TRBJ1-4; CDR3: CASSLTSQTGVTNEKLFF; DNA: TGTGCCAGCAGCTTGACATCGCAAACAGGAGTAACTAATGAAAAACTGTTTTTT
D: TRBD2; size: NA; V: TRBV2; J: TRBJ2-2; CDR3: CASGRGGHPGELFF; DNA: TGTGCCTCAGGGCGGGGGGGGCATCCCGGGGAGCTGTTTTTT
D: TRBD1; size: NA; V: TRBV27; J: TRBJ1-6; CDR3: CASSCRGFVSPLHF; DNA: TGTGCCAGCAGTTGCAGGGGGTTTGTTTCACCCCTCCACTTT
D: TRBD1; size: NA; V: TRBV7-2; J: TRBJ1-6; CDR3: CASREHRGSPLHF; DNA: TGTGCCAGCAGAGAACACAGGGGTTCACCCCTCCACTTT
D: TRBD1; size: NA; V: TRBV5-6; J: TRBJ1-1; CDR3: CASSGGDRGHTEAFF; DNA: TGTGCCAGCAGCGGAGGGGACAGGGGGCACACTGAAGCTTTCTTT